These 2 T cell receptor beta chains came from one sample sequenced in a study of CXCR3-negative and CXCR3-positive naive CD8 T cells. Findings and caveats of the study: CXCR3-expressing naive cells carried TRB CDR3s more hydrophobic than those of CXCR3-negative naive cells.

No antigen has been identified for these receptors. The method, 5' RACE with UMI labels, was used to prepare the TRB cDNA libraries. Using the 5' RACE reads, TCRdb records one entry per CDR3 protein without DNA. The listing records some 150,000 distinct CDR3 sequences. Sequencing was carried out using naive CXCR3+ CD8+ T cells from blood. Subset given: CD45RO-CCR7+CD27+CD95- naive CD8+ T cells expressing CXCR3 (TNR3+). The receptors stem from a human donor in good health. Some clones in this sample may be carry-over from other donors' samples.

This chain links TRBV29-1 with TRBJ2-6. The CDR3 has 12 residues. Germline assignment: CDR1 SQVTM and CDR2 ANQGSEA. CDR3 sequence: CSAYSGANVLTF.

CDR3 residues: CSAQALAGAPYEQYF. The chain uses TRBV20-1 and TRBJ2-7; TCRdb indicates TRBD2, and absent DNA this call remains unverified. From germline, CDR1 is DFQATT and CDR2 SNEGSKA (reference sequence). CDR3 length: 15 residues.